The rows below give T cell receptor beta chains drawn from one sample of a study of PD-1 blockade in classical Hodgkin lymphoma. Assay: immunoSEQ multiplex PCR; the TCRdb copy retains only in-frame clones and omits some. The sample carries tens of thousands of clones, 60% to 75% recorded once. The sequences come from peripheral blood mononuclear cells (PBMCs), collected at baseline. The receptors shown here come from a human donor with classical Hodgkin lymphoma. CDR3s include the opening cysteine and the closing phenylalanine or tryptophan. Fields, in order: J gene, V gene, CDR3 length, D gene, clone size, CDR3 protein, CDR3 DNA. The D gene is left open where the match is weak. Clone size, where shown, is once, few, many, or a class for clones that have expanded.

TRBJ1-4 | TRBV4-1 | 19 | TRBD1 | . | CASSQAGTGGGLGGEKLFF | TGCGCCAGCAGCCAAGCGGGGACAGGGGGTGGTTTAGGTGGTGAAAAACTGTTTTTT
TRBJ1-1 | TRBV28 | 14 | . | few | CASSFPESGTEAFF | TGTGCCAGCAGTTTTCCGGAATCGGGCACTGAAGCTTTCTTT
TRBJ2-3 | TRBV27 | 15 | . | . | CASNRPNPSTDTQYF | TGTGCCAGCAATCGCCCCAACCCGAGCACAGATACGCAGTATTTT
TRBJ2-3 | TRBV6-5 | 15 | TRBD2 | . | CASSFLAGGSDTQYF | TGTGCCAGCAGCTTCCTAGCGGGAGGTTCAGATACGCAGTATTTT
TRBJ2-7 | TRBV5-1 | 15 | . | . | CASSPMGVIPREQYF | TGCGCCAGCAGCCCCATGGGGGTAATCCCACGAGAGCAGTACTTC
TRBJ2-7 | TRBV29-1 | 16 | . | . | CSVEDLRLGGTYEQYF | TGCAGCGTTGAAGATCTCCGACTAGGCGGGACCTACGAGCAGTACTTC
TRBJ2-7 | TRBV9 | 15 | TRBD2 | . | CASSAGTSVSYEQYF | TGTGCCAGCAGCGCGGGGACTAGCGTTTCCTACGAGCAGTACTTC
TRBJ1-1 | TRBV9 | 16 | TRBD1 | once | CASSAGTGFFGTEAFF | TGTGCCAGCAGCGCCGGGACAGGGTTTTTCGGCACTGAAGCTTTCTTT
TRBJ1-1 | TRBV7-2 | 14 | TRBD1 | . | CASSQRQGDFEAFF | TGTGCCAGCAGCCAACGACAGGGGGACTTTGAAGCTTTCTTT
TRBJ1-2 | TRBV6-6 | 15 | . | . | CASSYSAVGTFGYTF | TGTGCCAGCAGTTACTCGGCAGTCGGAACTTTTGGCTACACCTTC
TRBJ2-5 | TRBV5-1 | 14 | . | . | CASSLEGGTGTQYF | TGCGCCAGCAGCTTGGAAGGTGGGACGGGGACCCAGTACTTC
TRBJ2-7 | TRBV4-1 | 13 | . | . | CASSQAGSYEQYF | TGCGCCAGCAGCCAAGCTGGGAGCTACGAGCAGTACTTC
TRBJ1-1 | TRBV7-2 | 15 | . | . | CASSSSYGGGTEAFF | TGTGCCAGCAGCTCTTCGTATGGGGGTGGCACTGAAGCTTTCTTT
TRBJ2-7 | TRBV5-1 | 14 | TRBD1 | . | CASRGDSLPYEQYF | TGCGCCAGCAGGGGGGACAGCTTGCCCTACGAGCAGTACTTC
TRBJ2-3 | TRBV7-6 | 14 | . | . | CAISSRGPTDTQYF | TGTGCCATCTCATCCCGGGGGCCCACAGATACGCAGTATTTT
TRBJ2-5 | TRBV5-1 | 15 | TRBD2 | . | CASSLGGGAMETQYF | TGCGCCAGCAGCTTGGGCGGGGGTGCGATGGAGACCCAGTACTTC
TRBJ2-6 | TRBV7-2 | 16 | . | . | CANSPSGRTGANVLTF | TGTGCCAACAGCCCCTCGGGGCGGACTGGGGCCAACGTCCTGACTTTC
TRBJ2-7 | TRBV7-6 | 15 | TRBD2 | . | CASSLASGSSYEQYF | TGTGCCAGCAGCTTAGCTAGCGGGAGCTCCTACGAGCAGTACTTC
TRBJ2-1 | TRBV4-1 | 13 | . | . | CASSQDWGEEQFF | TGCGCCAGCAGCCAAGATTGGGGGGAGGAGCAGTTCTTC
TRBJ2-1 | TRBV4-3 | 18 | TRBD1 | . | CASSQVLFQGQAYNEQFF | TGCGCCAGCAGCCAAGTCCTCTTCCAGGGACAGGCCTACAATGAGCAGTTCTTC
TRBJ1-1 | TRBV7-9 | 13 | . | . | CASSLAVGTEAFF | TGTGCCAGCAGCTTAGCGGTTGGCACTGAAGCTTTCTTT
TRBJ2-7 | TRBV11-2 | 12 | . | . | CASSRISYEQYF | TGTGCCAGCAGTAGGATCTCCTACGAGCAGTACTTC
TRBJ2-4 | TRBV18 | 16 | TRBD1 | . | CASSPRTGLAKNIQYF | TGTGCCAGCTCACCAAGGACAGGACTAGCCAAAAACATTCAGTACTTC
TRBJ1-5 | TRBV5-6 | 15 | . | . | CASRTRGERNQPQHF | TGTGCCAGCAGAACCCGGGGGGAGCGGAATCAGCCCCAGCATTTT
TRBJ2-2 | TRBV11-2 | 16 | TRBD1 | . | CASSSIDRGYTGELFF | TGTGCCAGCAGCTCTATCGACAGGGGGTACACCGGGGAGCTGTTTTTT
TRBJ2-7 | TRBV6-6 | 16 | TRBD2 | . | CASSLSGTSGSYEQYF | TGTGCCAGCAGCCTATCTGGGACTAGCGGGAGCTACGAGCAGTACTTC
TRBJ2-3 | TRBV7-2 | 16 | TRBD2 | . | CASSLGGRGGTDTQYF | TGTGCCAGCAGCTTAGGCGGGAGGGGGGGCACAGATACGCAGTATTTT
TRBJ2-2 | TRBV19 | 12 | TRBD1 | . | CASRTGAGELFF | TGTGCCAGTAGAACAGGGGCCGGGGAGCTGTTTTTT